Listed below are T cell receptor beta chains from one sample, sequenced in a study of beta chain features in type 1 diabetes. Using immunoSEQ multiplex PCR, the repertoire was profiled, and TCRdb retains in-frame clones only, with some absent. The data hold about 900,000 clones, with 15% to 20% observed a single time. The specimen sequenced was naive CD4+ T cells from blood. These receptors all come from a woman between 18 and 30 years old in good health. Both conserved end residues are part of each CDR3. The order of the fields is D gene, J gene, V gene, CDR3 protein. A D gene is named only where the DNA matches it firmly.

>-|TRBJ2-5|TRBV2
CASSEAGRGETQYF
>TRBD2|TRBJ2-1|TRBV28
CASSPGLAGGNNEQFF
>-|TRBJ2-7|TRBV2
CASSTTSVEQYF
>-|TRBJ1-5|TRBV7-2
CASSLALIQPQHF
>TRBD2|TRBJ2-7|TRBV7-2
CASSLARPGLAGYEQYF
>-|TRBJ2-5|TRBV27
CASSRDLEETQYF
>-|TRBJ1-5|TRBV18
CASSRGQINQPQHF
>-|TRBJ2-7|TRBV19
CASSIRAGLLYEQYF
>-|TRBJ2-3|TRBV2
CASRGYTDTQYF
>-|TRBJ2-5|TRBV20-1
CRGGVRETQYF
>-|TRBJ2-7|TRBV15
CATRSGHGYEQYF
>-|TRBJ1-5|TRBV4-2
CASSQHRDQPQHF
>TRBD1|TRBJ1-2|TRBV9
CASSVGQEIYGYTF
>TRBD2|TRBJ2-1|TRBV9
CASSPSTSGAGEQFF
>-|TRBJ2-5|TRBV6-5
CASSYLNQETQYF
>-|TRBJ1-4|TRBV18
CASSPDPGRLFF
>-|TRBJ2-1|TRBV25-1
CASSELHLGQANNEQFF
>TRBD1|TRBJ2-7|TRBV6-5
CASSYSGTGGYEQYF
>TRBD2|TRBJ2-4|TRBV5-8
CASGVSGRKNIQYF
>-|TRBJ2-1|TRBV21-1
CASSSTGLADYNEQFF
>-|TRBJ2-5|TRBV7-2
CASSLASGAQETQYF
>-|TRBJ2-7|TRBV20-1
CSASGVEQYF
>TRBD1|TRBJ1-2|TRBV29-1
CSVARGTGSDGYTF
>-|TRBJ2-1|TRBV14
CASSQALLGEQFF
>-|TRBJ2-5|TRBV7-2
CASSLLAQETQYF
>-|TRBJ1-4|TRBV7-9
CASSFTTGTLEKLFF
>-|TRBJ2-3|TRBV7-2
CASSLWSRGPDTQYF
>TRBD2|TRBJ2-7|TRBV7-6
CASSYASGAYEQYF
>TRBD2|TRBJ2-1|TRBV9
CASSVASGRGDEQFF
>TRBD1|TRBJ2-1|TRBV2
CASYRDRVNEQFF
>-|TRBJ1-2|TRBV10-3
CAISETGSDGYTF
>-|TRBJ2-1|TRBV29-1
CSVESERSYNEQFF
>TRBD2|TRBJ2-4|TRBV11-2
CASSPLGPGRGDIQYF
>-|TRBJ2-1|TRBV7-9
CASSIDSVQDEQFF
>TRBD1|TRBJ1-5|TRBV28
CASSPRGQGNQPQHF
>-|TRBJ1-1|TRBV12-2
CASRPPQDEAFF
>-|TRBJ1-5|TRBV2
CASNVGVEPQHF
>-|TRBJ1-4|TRBV6-5
CARRAQENEKLFF
>-|TRBJ2-7|TRBV6-5
CASSSQDSYEQYF
>-|TRBJ2-6|TRBV6-6
CASRDSRSGANVLTF